This is a list of T cell receptor beta chains from one sample in a study of metastatic and nonmetastatic thyroid tumors. MiXCR reprocessed the PCR reads for TCRdb. Of about 7,700 clones in the sample, just under 30% were seen once. Specimen: tumor tissue. The receptors were sampled from a female donor with papillary thyroid cancer or a benign thyroid nodule (not recorded which). Some clones in this sample may be carry-over from other donors' samples. The CDR3 runs from the conserved cysteine through the conserved F or W. Fields, in order: D gene, J gene, V gene, clone size, CDR3 protein. The D gene is left open where the match is weak. Clone size is stated in some rows and not others, as once, few, many or a class when expanded.

NA TRBJ2-2 TRBV20-1 NA CSARSPQGSNTGELFF
NA TRBJ2-3 TRBV7-7 many CASSPTGFWDTQYF
NA TRBJ1-4 TRBV20-1 few CSASKGSSNEKLFF
NA TRBJ1-6 TRBV10-3 few CATGGELNSPLHF
NA TRBJ2-5 TRBV12-3/TRBV12-4 NA CASSLSETQYF
TRBD2 TRBJ2-3 TRBV20-1 NA CSAPIPGGSARDTQYF
TRBD1 TRBJ2-5 TRBV7-2 NA CASSFQDRGSKTQYF
NA TRBJ2-7 TRBV6-1 few CASRPPGQSYEQYF
NA TRBJ2-3 TRBV4-1 NA CASASADRTDTQYF
NA NA TRBV7-2 few CASSPQGNEQFF
TRBD1 TRBJ2-7 TRBV28 NA CASRSGGTGKYEQYF